This TCR beta chain was recorded in a study of OX40 agonist ivuxolimab in advanced cancers. Some clones are missing from TCRdb's copy, which holds only in-frame ones; the method was immunoSEQ multiplex PCR. Among more than 100,000 clones listed, around 87% were seen once. The TCR was taken from an adult with an advanced solid tumor such as melanoma, head and neck, liver or kidney cancer. The material was CD4+ or CD8+ T cells sorted from blood, obtained in a trial of the OX40 agonist ivuxolimab.

The CDR3 DNA reads as TGTGCCACCAGCAGAGATGGGGGTGTGGCAGGGAGTCAGCCCCAGCATTTT. Amino acid sequence: CATSRDGGVAGSQPQHF. This sequence joins TRBV15 and TRBJ1-5; D is possibly TRBD1 (5 bases). CDR3 length equals 17 residues. CDR1 and CDR2 (germline): LNHNV, YYDKDF (reference sequence). Trimming removed 0 bases from V and 6 bases from J, with 18 bases in between. Using reference TRBV15 and TRBJ1-5 for the parts outside the CDR3, the full variable domain is DAMVIQNPRYQVTQFGKPVTLSCSQTLNHNVMYWYQQKSSQAPKLLFHYYDKDFNNEADTPDNFQSRRPNTSFCFLDIRSPGLGDTAMYLCATSRDGGVAGSQPQHFGDGTRLSIL.